This T cell receptor beta chain was recovered during a study of read filtering for tumor transcriptome and immune sequencing. Germline CDR1 is SQVTM and CDR2 is ANQGSEA. This CDR3 is 14 amino acids long. The V end lost 4 bases, the J end lost 0 bases, and 7 bases lay between the germline ends. Molecular barcoded adaptors covering alpha/delta and beta/gamma chains were used on about 0.4 ug RNA. Each CDR3 protein gets one entry after TCRdb re-called the reads with MiXCR. The sample carries about 40,000 distinct CDR3 sequences, 10% to 15% recorded once. This clonotype appeared many times. V is TRBV29-1 and J is TRBJ2-6; D might be TRBD1 (6 bases). This receptor was taken from a donor aged 40 or over with multiple myeloma. Sequencing was performed on a population of CD138-negative cells sorted from bone marrow. For the CDR3, the DNA is TGCAGCGTTGGAGGGGGCTCTGGGGCCAACGTCCTGACTTTC. Translating it yields CSVGGGSGANVLTF.